What follows are 21 T cell receptor beta chains derived from one specimen sequenced in a study of identical twins. In TCRdb, the 5' RACE reads were re-called with MiXCR into one record per CDR3 protein. This table holds about 720,000 distinct CDR3 sequences, roughly 8% found once. Separately, the same data were catalogued under a study of yellow fever vaccine responses in identical twins.

Sequencing used PBMCs. The receptors were gathered from a woman aged 18-29 years in good health.

The sample holds many counts of this clonotype. The chain is built from TRBV11-3 and TRBJ2-1, with a weak D call TRBD2 (5 bases). There are 15 residues in the CDR3. Germline CDR1 reads SGHNT; CDR2 reads YENEEA. V shed 1 base and J shed 2 bases, with 9 bases lying between them. CDR3 nucleotide sequence: TGTGCCAGCAGCTTAGGGGAGTCAACCTACAATGAGCAGTTCTTC. This codes for CASSLGESTYNEQFF.

This clonotype came up a few times. The J gene is TRBJ1-5, the V gene TRBV5-6, with D uncertain. Germline CDR1 reads SGHDT; CDR2 reads YYEEEE. Trimming took 1 base from V and 5 from J, leaving 7 bases between them. The CDR3 has 13 residues. This chain's CDR3 is CASSLLGYQPQHF. The CDR3 nucleotides read TGTGCCAGCAGCTTGTTAGGGTATCAGCCCCAGCATTTT.

This chain uses TRBV6-2 or TRBV6-3 with TRBJ2-6; D call uncertain. This CDR3 contains 15 residues. CDR1 is MNHEY, CDR2 SVGEGT, per germline. V was pared by 2 bases and J by 0 bases, with 5 bases between. The CDR3 nucleotides read TGTGCCAGCAGTTACGGGCTCTCTGGGGCCAACGTCCTGACTTTC. Translating it yields CASSYGLSGANVLTF.

This chain links TRBV6-1 with TRBJ2-5; possible D gene TRBD1, 6 bases. Germline V CDR1 and CDR2: MNHNS, SASEGT. The CDR3 sequence is 15 residues long. Trimming took 5 bases from V and 4 from J, leaving 17 bases between them. For the CDR3, the DNA is TGTGCCAGCAGTCCCTCAGGGGCAAGCTTAGAGACCCAGTACTTC. Residues: CASSPSGASLETQYF.

This clonotype appeared a few times. The chain links TRBV7-2 to TRBJ1-1; D perhaps matches TRBD1 (6 bases). The CDR3 is 13 amino acids. Germline V CDR1 and CDR2: SGHTA, FQGNSA. V lost 8 bases to trimming and J lost 4 bases, with 14 bases between them. The CDR3 loop reads CASQTGGGTEAFF. CDR3 in DNA: TGTGCCAGCCAGACAGGCGGGGGCACTGAAGCTTTCTTT.

This clonotype was seen more than once but under ten times. The gene calls are TRBV6-6 and TRBJ1-4; TRBD1 matches 7 bases. The CDR3 is 13 residues long. V shed 7 bases and J 4 bases; nucleotides not matched to a gene: 3. Germline lookup yields CDR1 MNHNY and CDR2 SVGAGI (reference sequence). CDR3 in DNA: TGTGCCAGCAAGACAGGGAGTAATGAAAAACTGTTTTTT. It codes for CASKTGSNEKLFF.

The chain joins TRBV11-2 to TRBJ1-1, with a tentative D call TRBD1 (5 bases). V lost 5 bases, J lost 2 bases, and 15 bases lay in between. The CDR3 totals 15 residues. CDR1 and CDR2 (germline): SGHAT, FQNNGV. CDR3 nucleotides: TGTGCCAGCAGCCCCCCACGAGGGGCCAACACTGAAGCTTTCTTT. This gives the protein CASSPPRGANTEAFF.

This chain links TRBV7-8 with TRBJ2-3, with D maybe TRBD1 (6 bases). Deletions cut 5 bases from V and 0 bases from J, with 18 bases between. The length of the CDR3 is 17 residues. The germline CDR1 and CDR2 sequences are SGHVS and FQNEAQ. CDR3 amino acids: CASSPHGRTASTDTQYF. The CDR3 region has the DNA TGTGCCAGCAGCCCCCACGGCCGGACAGCAAGCACAGATACGCAGTATTTT.

This clonotype came up a few times. This chain links TRBV20-1 with TRBJ2-6; perhaps D is TRBD1 or TRBD2 (5 bases each). The CDR3 contains 16 residues. In germline, CDR1 is DFQATT, CDR2 SNEGSKA (reference sequence). V shed 4 bases and J shed 2 bases, with 15 bases lying between them. CDR3 coding DNA: TGCAGTGCTACTGACGGGGCGTTAGCTGGGGCCAACGTCCTGACTTTC. Its translation: CSATDGALAGANVLTF.

A few counts support this clonotype. The chain is built from TRBV5-1 and TRBJ2-5; TRBD1 agrees at 9 bases. CDR3 length: 19 residues. Trimming removed 4 bases from V and 1 base from J; junction bases left unmatched: 17. Germline CDR1 reads SGHRS; CDR2 reads YFSETQ. CDR3 sequence: CASSPTAPRTGVGQETQYF. The DNA for the CDR3 is TGCGCCAGCAGCCCGACCGCCCCCAGGACAGGGGTTGGCCAAGAGACCCAGTACTTC.

The genes are TRBV5-1 and TRBJ2-1; the match to TRBD2 covers 13 bases. The CDR3 runs to 16 residues. Germline assignment: CDR1 SGHRS and CDR2 YFSETQ. Trimming took 4 bases from V and 8 from J; bases not matched to a gene: 9. CDR3 residues: CASSEGLAGVEDEQFF. The CDR3 nucleotides read TGCGCCAGCAGCGAAGGACTAGCGGGGGTTGAGGATGAGCAGTTCTTC.

The chain is built from TRBV20-1 and TRBJ1-2; possible D gene TRBD1, 6 bases. V dropped 0 bases and J dropped 2 bases, with 16 bases sitting between them. CDR3 size: 16 residues. The germline V gene has CDR1 DFQATT and CDR2 SNEGSKA (reference sequence). In DNA form, the CDR3 reads TGCAGTGCTAGAGATGTCGGGGGCGCGTCGAACTATGGCTACACCTTC. This gives the protein CSARDVGGASNYGYTF.

This clonotype came up many times. This sequence joins TRBV20-1 and TRBJ1-2; D is possibly TRBD1 (5 bases). V lost 2 bases and J 0 bases, leaving 16 bases between the germline ends. Per the germline V gene, CDR1 is DFQATT and CDR2 is SNEGSKA (reference sequence). This CDR3 has 16 residues. The CDR3 reads CSARNSLRAPNYGYTF. CDR3 sequence (DNA): TGCAGTGCTAGAAACTCCCTCAGGGCACCTAACTATGGCTACACCTTC.

This chain uses TRBV7-9 with TRBJ2-7, with TRBD1 matching 10 bases. The CDR3 is 16 amino acids. Germline assignment: CDR1 SEHNR and CDR2 FQNEAQ (reference sequence). V lost 4 bases, J lost 2 bases, and 8 bases stayed unmatched. The CDR3 protein is CASSSTRGQGAYEQYF. The CDR3 region has the DNA TGTGCCAGCAGCTCCACAAGAGGACAGGGGGCCTACGAGCAGTACTTC.

The chain uses TRBV27 and TRBJ2-3, with 8 bases lining up with TRBD1. The ends lost 7 bases at V and 5 bases at J; junction bases unmatched: 11. Germline V gene data show CDR1 as MNHEY and CDR2 as SMNVEV (reference sequence). This CDR3 region has 15 residues. CDR3 sequence reads: CASNPPTGERDTQYF. The CDR3, as DNA: TGTGCCAGCAACCCCCCGACAGGGGAGCGAGATACGCAGTATTTT.

V and J are TRBV4-1 and TRBJ2-4; D unclear. CDR1 is MGHRA and CDR2 is YSYEKL in the germline V gene. The CDR3 has 16 amino acids. V lost 1 base to trimming and J lost 0 bases, with 10 bases between them. The CDR3 DNA is TGCGCCAGCAGCCAAGGGCCCAGAGTAGCCAAAAACATTCAGTACTTC. As protein: CASSQGPRVAKNIQYF.

The chain has TRBV7-2 and TRBJ2-5; no clear D. Germline V CDR1 and CDR2: SGHTA, FQGNSA. Trimming shortened V by 4 bases and J by 2 bases, and 14 bases separated the two germline ends. This CDR3 spans 15 amino acids. CDR3 sequence (DNA): TGTGCCAGCAGCTCCCCTCGCGGACCACAAGAGACCCAGTACTTC. Translating gives CASSSPRGPQETQYF.

This clonotype was detected a few times. The CDR3 protein is CASSWVGTKSYNSPLHF. The CDR3 DNA reads as TGTGCCAGCAGTTGGGTGGGGACTAAGTCCTATAATTCACCCCTCCACTTT. This rearrangement joins TRBV12-3 or TRBV12-4 to TRBJ1-6; tentative D call: TRBD1 (5 bases). This CDR3 contains 17 residues. Deletions cut 4 bases from V and 1 base from J, with 14 bases between.

This clonotype came up many times. The chain recombines TRBV3-1 with TRBJ2-1; a weak D match, TRBD2 (7 bases). V lost 5 bases to trimming and J lost 5 bases, with 13 bases between them. The germline V gene encodes CDR1 LGHDT and CDR2 YNNKEL (reference sequence). The CDR3 length is 14 residues. In DNA form, the CDR3 reads TGTGCCAGCAGCTGGGGGGGGGGGCACAATGAGCAGTTCTTC. It specifies CASSWGGGHNEQFF.

This clonotype was seen at least ten times. The chain employs TRBV7-4 and TRBJ2-7; D gene ambiguous. CDR1 is SGHVT, CDR2 SQSDAQ, per germline. The CDR3 consists of 15 residues. The V end was cut by 5 bases, the J end by 4 bases, with 18 bases between. The CDR3 DNA follows: TGTGCCAGCAGCCTCGGGTCCACCCCTATATACGAGCAGTACTTC. Translating it yields CASSLGSTPIYEQYF.

The J gene is TRBJ1-5, the V gene TRBV27; a weak D match, TRBD1 (5 bases). Germline values: CDR1 MNHEY, CDR2 SMNVEV (reference sequence). The CDR3 contains 15 residues. Deletions cut 1 base from V and 7 bases from J, with 14 bases between. The CDR3 DNA is TGTGCCAGCAGTTTATTCTGGGGCGTGGGGCAGCCCCAGCATTTT. Translating gives CASSLFWGVGQPQHF.